The 26 T cell receptor beta chains listed next were all sequenced from one sample in a study of early T cells in non-severe SARS-CoV-2 infection. TCRdb reprocessed the 5' RACE reads with MiXCR, giving one entry per CDR3 protein. The data hold around 63,000 distinct CDR3 sequences, with 10% to 15% observed a single time. The material sequenced was whole blood. These receptors were collected from an adult who was a healthcare worker with PCR-confirmed SARS-CoV-2 infection or an uninfected control (not recorded which).

In this sample, this clonotype turned up many times. The rearrangement links TRBV11-2 to TRBJ1-1; TRBD1 matches at 7 bases. CDR3 length equals 15 residues. Per the germline V gene, CDR1 is SGHAT and CDR2 is FQNNGV. V was pared by 5 bases and J by 0 bases, with 6 bases of the junction left unmatched. The CDR3 DNA follows: TGTGCCAGCAGCCCCGACAGGGCCATGAACACTGAAGCTTTCTTT. Its translation is CASSPDRAMNTEAFF.

This clonotype was picked up many times. The chain employs TRBV6-1 and TRBJ2-2; D remains ambiguous. V lost 3 bases and J 1 base, leaving 3 bases between the germline ends. The CDR3 extends over 13 amino acids. In germline, CDR1 is MNHNS, CDR2 SASEGT. The chain's CDR3 is CASSDGNTGELFF. The DNA for the CDR3 is TGTGCCAGCAGTGACGGGAACACCGGGGAGCTGTTTTTT.

The table lists this clonotype with a few counts. The CDR3 protein is CASSEVQGRGNTIYF. CDR3 in DNA: TGTGCCAGCAGTGAAGTGCAGGGGCGCGGAAACACCATATATTTT. The chain joins TRBV2 to TRBJ1-3; perhaps TRBD1 as D (6 bases). V dropped 1 base and J dropped 4 bases, with 11 bases sitting between them. CDR3 length: 15 amino acids. Germline CDR1 reads SNHLY; CDR2 reads FYNNEI.

This clonotype showed up many times. The chain uses TRBV4-2 and TRBJ2-1; 8 nucleotides align to TRBD2. CDR3 length equals 17 residues. With 1 base clipped from V and 0 bases from J, the junction kept 5 bases outside the gene matches. The germline V gene has CDR1 LGHNA and CDR2 YNFKEQ. The CDR3 coding sequence is TGTGCCAGCAGCCAAGGAACTAGCGGACACTCCTACAATGAGCAGTTCTTC. It is translated as CASSQGTSGHSYNEQFF.

This clonotype was detected ten times or more. This rearrangement joins TRBV12-3 or TRBV12-4 to TRBJ1-3; D may be TRBD1 (6 bases). V was shortened by 5 bases and J by 3 bases, with 14 bases between the two germline ends. The CDR3 spans 15 residues. In nucleotides, the CDR3 is TGTGCCAGCAGTACAGGGCCCGGGGATGGAAACACCATATATTTT. Translated, it gives CASSTGPGDGNTIYF.

This clonotype was detected ten times or more. The chain joins TRBV7-2 to TRBJ2-1; D is ambiguous. Trimming pared 5 bases from V and 9 bases from J, leaving 11 bases between. In germline, CDR1 is SGHTA, CDR2 FQGNSA. CDR3 length: 12 amino acids. The CDR3 DNA sequence: TGTGCCAGCAGCGCTTACTCAAGTGAGCAGTTCTTC. Encoded protein: CASSAYSSEQFF.

This clonotype has just a few counts. This chain connects TRBV7-9 to TRBJ2-5; D might be TRBD2 (5 bases). V shed 2 bases and J shed 5 bases, with 12 bases lying between them. The germline CDR1 and CDR2 sequences are SEHNR and FQNEAQ (reference sequence). CDR3 length: 14 residues. CDR3 bases: TGTGCCAGCAGCTTATTGACGCCGGGGGAGACCCAGTACTTC. Its translation: CASSLLTPGETQYF.

This clonotype is a singleton in its sample. The gene calls are TRBV6-1 and TRBJ2-7; maybe TRBD1 (5 bases). Germline lookup yields CDR1 MNHNS and CDR2 SASEGT. The germline V and J ends were trimmed by 0 bases and 2 bases, with 11 bases remaining between them. The CDR3 length is 15 residues. The CDR3 is CASSEAGRPPYEQYF. The DNA for the CDR3 is TGTGCCAGCAGTGAAGCGGGGCGACCCCCCTACGAGCAGTACTTC.

This clonotype occurred many times. Written as DNA, the CDR3 is TGCAGTGCTACCGCCGGGACTAGCGCCGGGTGGACAGATACGCAGTATTTT. Its protein is CSATAGTSAGWTDTQYF. The gene calls are TRBV20-1 and TRBJ2-3; 10 nucleotides agree with TRBD2. Losses at the gene ends were 4 bases for V and 3 bases for J; bases not matched to a gene: 13. The CDR3 sequence is 17 residues long. The germline gives CDR1 DFQATT, CDR2 SNEGSKA (reference sequence).

The chain carries TRBV9 and TRBJ1-5; TRBD1 might be the D (5 bases). The CDR3 is 14 residues long. Germline V gives CDR1 SGDLS, CDR2 YYNGEE. The germline V and J ends were trimmed by 2 bases and 6 bases, with 12 bases remaining between them. Written as DNA, the CDR3 is TGTGCCAGCAGCGTCGGCCAGGGAGGTCAGCCCCAGCATTTT. Translating gives CASSVGQGGQPQHF.

V usage is TRBV5-4 and J usage is TRBJ2-1; no reliable D call. This CDR3 has 11 residues. CDR1 and CDR2 (germline): SGHNT, YYREEE (reference sequence). The V end was cut by 3 bases, the J end by 10 bases, with 8 bases between. This CDR3 is CASSSKREQFF. The CDR3 DNA sequence: TGTGCCAGCAGCTCCAAGAGAGAGCAGTTCTTC.

Ten or more counts support this clonotype. This chain links TRBV4-2 with TRBJ2-3; maybe TRBD1 (6 bases). The germline V gene has CDR1 LGHNA and CDR2 YNFKEQ. The CDR3 spans 18 residues. Trimming pared 0 bases from V and 0 bases from J, leaving 16 bases between. CDR3 residues: CASSQDGGRDTSTDTQYF. Here the CDR3 DNA reads TGTGCCAGCAGCCAAGATGGGGGCAGGGATACTAGCACAGATACGCAGTATTTT.

V is TRBV6-6 and J is TRBJ1-6; D not certain. The germline V and J ends were trimmed by 0 bases and 8 bases, with 8 bases remaining between them. Germline loops: CDR1 MNHNY, CDR2 SVGAGI (reference sequence). This CDR3 has 14 amino acids. CDR3 sequence reads: CASSYSLRDSPLHF. The CDR3 region has the DNA TGTGCCAGCAGTTACTCGTTGAGGGATTCACCCCTCCACTTT.

This clonotype was counted many times. The J gene is TRBJ1-6, the V gene TRBV2; D ambiguous. Between the trimmed V and J ends, which lost 2 bases and 7 bases, there was a span of 6 bases. The CDR3 is made up of 13 amino acids. Per germline, CDR1 SNHLY and CDR2 FYNNEI. This CDR3 is CASSEIGNSPLHF. In nucleotides, the CDR3 is TGTGCCAGCAGTGAAATAGGCAATTCACCCCTCCACTTT.

The sample holds many counts of this clonotype. The chain links TRBV29-1 to TRBJ2-5; 7 nucleotides align to TRBD2. V was pared by 7 bases and J by 3 bases, with 2 bases of the junction left unmatched. The V gene's germline CDR1 is SQVTM and CDR2 ANQGSEA. The CDR3 covers 11 residues. The CDR3 spells CSGGLEETQYF. DNA for the CDR3: TGCAGCGGTGGACTAGAAGAGACCCAGTACTTC.

This clonotype was counted at least ten times. The chain couples TRBV7-6 to TRBJ2-6; possible D gene TRBD1, 6 bases. The CDR3 consists of 19 residues. Between the trimmed V and J ends, which lost 4 bases and 0 bases, there was a span of 19 bases. Germline V lookup: CDR1 SGHVS, CDR2 FNYEAQ. CDR3 nucleotide sequence: TGTGCCAGCAGCTCCTTCCAGGGGCGCACTATCTCTGGGGCCAACGTCCTGACTTTC. Encoded protein: CASSSFQGRTISGANVLTF.

The chain is built from TRBV11-2 and TRBJ2-7; no clear D. CDR1 SGHAT and CDR2 FQNNGV come from the germline V gene. V dropped 2 bases and J dropped 7 bases, with 6 bases sitting between them. The CDR3 is 11 residues long. For the CDR3, the DNA is TGTGCCAGCAGCTTAATAAGGGAGCAGTACTTC. It specifies CASSLIREQYF.

This clonotype has at least ten counts. Written as DNA, the CDR3 is TGTGCCAGTAGGGCGAAGGTTGGGGCCAACGTCCTGACTTTC. Its protein product is CASRAKVGANVLTF. The gene calls are TRBV19 and TRBJ2-6; D not resolved. The germline V and J ends were trimmed by 6 bases and 3 bases, with 9 bases remaining between them. The CDR3 has 14 amino acids. The germline V gene encodes CDR1 LNHDA and CDR2 SQIVND (reference sequence).

This clonotype has at least ten counts. The chain carries TRBV19 and TRBJ2-3; a weak D match, TRBD1 (5 bases). CDR1 LNHDA and CDR2 SQIVND come from the germline V gene (reference sequence). V lost 5 bases and J lost 6, with 12 bases in between. The CDR3 runs 13 residues. CDR3 residues: CASSDGQGDTQYF. CDR3 DNA: TGTGCCAGTAGTGACGGGCAGGGCGATACGCAGTATTTT.

In its sample, this clonotype was seen many times. This rearrangement joins TRBV20-1 to TRBJ1-4, with TRBD1 identical over 7 bases. This CDR3 is 16 amino acids long. J was trimmed by 0 bases and V by 1 base; bases with no gene match: 5. Germline V gene sequence: CDR1 DFQATT, CDR2 SNEGSKA (reference sequence). The CDR3 bases are TGCAGTGCTAGAGCCGGGACAGCTGCAACTAATGAAAAACTGTTTTTT. The encoded protein is CSARAGTAATNEKLFF.

The CDR3 DNA follows: TGCAGTGCTCGCCGGGACAGGGACGAGCAGTACTTC. Its protein is CSARRDRDEQYF. V gene TRBV20-1 combines with J gene TRBJ2-7; TRBD1 matches at 9 bases. Per germline, CDR1 DFQATT and CDR2 SNEGSKA (reference sequence). J gave up 5 bases and V 5 bases, and 4 bases lay outside the gene matches. This CDR3 has 12 amino acids.

This clonotype was recorded a few times. The chain recombines TRBV4-1 with TRBJ1-1, with D perhaps matching TRBD1 (5 bases). From germline, CDR1 is MGHRA and CDR2 YSYEKL. This CDR3 comprises 16 residues. Trimming pared 1 base from V and 8 bases from J, leaving 20 bases between. The CDR3 loop reads CASSQAEVSRGVEAFF. The CDR3 nucleotides are TGCGCCAGCAGCCAAGCTGAAGTCTCTAGGGGTGTAGAAGCTTTCTTT.

The J gene is TRBJ1-1, the V gene TRBV5-1, with D possibly TRBD1 on 6 matching bases. This CDR3 is built from 14 residues. CDR1 is SGHRS, CDR2 YFSETQ, per germline. V lost 4 bases to trimming and J lost 6 bases, with 16 bases between them. The CDR3 DNA reads TGCGCCAGCAGCCCTGGAGGGGGTACGGCTGAAGCTTTCTTT. It specifies CASSPGGGTAEAFF.

This clonotype was counted between two and nine times. DNA of the CDR3: TGTGCCAGCAGCCCCGGGACCAGCTCCTACAATGAGCAGTTCTTC. Translating gives CASSPGTSSYNEQFF. The chain couples TRBV11-3 to TRBJ2-1, with D perhaps given as TRBD1 or TRBD2 (5 bases each). Germline V gives CDR1 SGHNT, CDR2 YENEEA. The CDR3 is made up of 15 amino acids. Trimming shortened V by 5 bases and J by 0 bases, and 11 bases separated the two germline ends.

This clonotype was picked up many times. The rearrangement uses TRBV12-5 and TRBJ2-3, with D hard to call. Looked up from germline, CDR1 is LGHNT and CDR2 is FRNRAP. CDR3 length: 12 residues. Trimming took 8 bases from V and 0 from J, leaving 6 bases between them. Written as DNA, the CDR3 is TGTGCTAGTTTGTTTAGCACAGATACGCAGTATTTT. Translation: CASLFSTDTQYF.

This clonotype has only a few counts. The CDR3 region is CASSLEPAGNSPLHF. The CDR3 nucleotides are TGCGCCAGCAGCTTGGAACCAGCTGGGAATTCACCCCTCCACTTT. This chain connects TRBV5-1 to TRBJ1-6; D not certain. There are 15 residues in the CDR3. With 0 bases removed from V and 7 bases from J, the gap between germline ends came to 11 bases. CDR1 is SGHRS, CDR2 YFSETQ, per germline.